Here is one T cell receptor beta chain with its context. Antigen: not known. PCR used 60 Vbeta primers and 13 Jbeta primers. Only in-frame clones appear in the TCRdb table, and some are missing; sequencing was by immunoSEQ multiplex PCR. The sample records some 88,000 clones, 63% being singletons. This sample is drawn from a study of cytomegalovirus exposure and HLA in healthy donors. The study's findings and limits: Presence/absence results assume similar sequencing depth per donor, which may not hold. The study carried out a later analysis of TCR beta sequences. It associated roughly 17,000 of them with specific HLA alleles at a false discovery rate of 0.05. In an earlier analysis, about 87% or about 30%: the productive usage of most TCR beta V segments. A later analysis, which compared TCR beta chains of equal frequency, found the HLA-associated ones more clonally expanded.

Germline loops: CDR1 SGHRS, CDR2 YFSETQ. The CDR3 is 14 residues long. The V and J ends lost 1 base and 2 bases, in that order; junction bases with no gene match: 0. The receptor was isolated from a woman in her 30s in good health and CMV-seronegative. V is TRBV5-1 and J is TRBJ2-7, with 10 bases identical to TRBD2. Specimen: PBMCs. In DNA, the CDR3 is TGCGCCAGCAGCTTGAGCGGGAGGGCCTACGAGCAGTACTTC. It codes for CASSLSGRAYEQYF. The complete variable domain, with remaining parts taken from reference TRBV5-1 and TRBJ2-7, reads KAGVTQTPRYLIKTRGQQVTLSCSPISGHRSVSWYQQTPGQGLQFLFEYFSETQRNKGNFPGRFSGRQFSNSRSEMNVSTLELGDSALYLCASSLSGRAYEQYFGPGTRLTVT.